The rows below give T cell receptor beta chains drawn from one sample of a study of a mutant IDH1 vaccine in newly diagnosed glioma. Generated by immunoSEQ multiplex PCR, the TCRdb table keeps only in-frame clones and is missing some. The table lists tens of thousands of clones, roughly 76% of them singletons. These receptors lack a known antigen. The sequencing used PBMCs, collected from a glioma patient whose treatment included an IDH1 peptide vaccine. These receptors originate from a man in his forties with glioma. The CDR3 runs from the conserved cysteine through the conserved F or W. D genes are given only for firm matches. Expanded clones get a size class; other rows say once, few or many, or leave the size out.

d_gene,j_gene,abundance,v_gene,CDR3nt,CDR3aa
-,TRBJ1-4,-,TRBV19,TGTGCCAGTAGTGACCGCGGGTCAACTAATGAAAAACTGTTTTTT,CASSDRGSTNEKLFF
-,TRBJ2-7,-,TRBV19,TGTGCCAGTAGTACCTACGAGTCGAGCGAGCAGTACTTC,CASSTYESSEQYF
TRBD1,TRBJ2-7,-,TRBV18,TGTGCCAGCTCACGGGACAGGTACGAGCAGTACTTC,CASSRDRYEQYF
TRBD1,TRBJ2-7,-,TRBV5-4,TGTGCCAGCAGCTTTGACAGGGGGAGATCCTACGAGCAGTACTTC,CASSFDRGRSYEQYF
-,TRBJ2-1,-,TRBV6-5,TGTGCCAGCAGTCCTACTAGCCCCATCAGCAATGAGCAGTTCTTC,CASSPTSPISNEQFF
TRBD2,TRBJ2-1,once,TRBV5-4,TGTGCCAGCAGCCCCCCCGGGGACTACTCCTACAATGAGCAGTTCTTC,CASSPPGDYSYNEQFF
-,TRBJ1-2,-,TRBV19,TGTGCCAGTAGTACCTCTGGGGGCGTCGGCTATGGCTACACCTTC,CASSTSGGVGYGYTF
-,TRBJ2-5,-,TRBV18,TGTGCCAGCTCACCACCAGGGGTGAGGGACCAAGAGACCCAGTACTTC,CASSPPGVRDQETQYF
-,TRBJ2-7,-,TRBV4-3,TGCGCCAGCAGCCAAGATTACGGGGTCGACGAGCAGTACTTC,CASSQDYGVDEQYF
-,TRBJ1-1,-,TRBV6-1,TGTGCCAGCAGTGAATACGTCGGACAGCTTAACACTGAAGCTTTCTTT,CASSEYVGQLNTEAFF
TRBD2,TRBJ2-1,-,TRBV2,TGTGCCAGCAGAGGACTAGCGGGCCCTGAGCAGTTCTTC,CASRGLAGPEQFF
TRBD2,TRBJ2-5,-,TRBV29-1,TGCAGCGTTGTAATAGCGGGAGAAGGGACCCAGTACTTC,CSVVIAGEGTQYF
TRBD2,TRBJ2-3,-,TRBV18,TGTGCCAGCTCACCCCTGCCGAGCGGGAGCAGCACAGATACGCAGTATTTT,CASSPLPSGSSTDTQYF
-,TRBJ2-7,-,TRBV6-5,TGTGCCAGCAGTCAGACGGGGACCTACGAGCAGTACTTC,CASSQTGTYEQYF
TRBD1,TRBJ1-4,medium-sized,TRBV30,TGTGCCTGGAGTGTGGGACAGATTGAAAAACTGTTTTTT,CAWSVGQIEKLFF
-,TRBJ2-7,-,TRBV7-6,TGTGCCAGCAGCTTAGAGATGGAGGGGGTCCAGCACGAGCAGTACTTC,CASSLEMEGVQHEQYF
-,TRBJ1-1,-,TRBV6-6,TGTGCCAGCAGCCCGGGGCTGGGCACTGAAGCTTTCTTT,CASSPGLGTEAFF
-,TRBJ2-1,-,TRBV5-8,TGTGCCAGCAGCTTGGCCGGCAGGGGATGGTCCTACAATGAGCAGTTCTTC,CASSLAGRGWSYNEQFF
-,TRBJ2-7,-,TRBV30,TGTGCCTGGAGTGGGGGTTATGTCTACGAGCAGTACTTC,CAWSGGYVYEQYF
TRBD2,TRBJ2-3,-,TRBV28,TGTGCCAGCACTTCCCGGGCGGGGGGACTAGCGGGATATACGCAGTATTTT,CASTSRAGGLAGYTQYF
-,TRBJ2-7,once,TRBV7-3,TGTGCCAGCAGCCCCGCGGGGAGCTCCTACGAGCAGTACTTC,CASSPAGSSYEQYF
-,TRBJ1-1,-,TRBV6-6,TGTGCCAGCAGCCAAAGTACAGGGAACACTGAAGCTTTCTTT,CASSQSTGNTEAFF
-,TRBJ2-3,once,TRBV28,TGTGCCAGCAGTCGCCCGGCGACCGGTGAAGATACGCAGTATTTT,CASSRPATGEDTQYF
-,TRBJ2-2,-,TRBV5-5,TGTGCCAGCAGCTGGGGGGACAGACTTACCGGGGAGCTGTTTTTT,CASSWGDRLTGELFF
TRBD2,TRBJ2-7,-,TRBV7-9,TGTGCCAGCAGCTTAGCGGGAGGGTACGAGCAGTACTTC,CASSLAGGYEQYF
TRBD1,TRBJ2-3,few,TRBV5-1,TGCGCCAGCAGCTTAACAGGGGGGCCCGTTGCGGATACGCAGTATTTT,CASSLTGGPVADTQYF
-,TRBJ1-2,-,TRBV14,TGTGCCAGCAGCCAAGTAACAGCCGACTATGGCTACACCTTC,CASSQVTADYGYTF
-,TRBJ2-7,-,TRBV30,TGTGCCTGGGGAACAGACAGGCCCTACGAGCAGTACTTC,CAWGTDRPYEQYF
-,TRBJ1-1,-,TRBV23-1,TGCGCCAGCACTTCGACACGGGGGAACACTGAAGCTTTCTTT,CASTSTRGNTEAFF
TRBD2,TRBJ2-1,-,TRBV29-1,TGCAGCGTTGAACGCGGGGGGCAGTTCTTC,CSVERGGQFF
TRBD1,TRBJ1-4,few,TRBV18,TGTGCCAGCTCACCGCGCGACAGGGAAATTTACGAAAAACTGTTTTTT,CASSPRDREIYEKLFF
-,TRBJ2-7,-,TRBV30,TGTGCCTCACCGGGGGGCGGGGGCCGCTACGAGCAGTACTTC,CASPGGGGRYEQYF
-,TRBJ1-2,-,TRBV6-1,TGTGCCAGCAGTGACCAATACGCTGGCTACACCTTC,CASSDQYAGYTF